These 26 T cell receptor beta chains were all obtained from the same sample, sequenced in a study of Graves' ophthalmopathy and Graves' hyperthyroidism. Amplification targeted the TCR beta CDR3 regions, with RNA transcripts as the source material. Second-round multiplex PCR came after first-round RT-PCR with HTBI primers. Using its own MiXCR run on the multiplex PCR reads, TCRdb lists one record per CDR3 protein. The top ten hold 1.5% to 2% of the sample, which has nearly 400,000 distinct CDR3 sequences, about 17% seen once. What was sequenced was peripheral blood. The receptors stem from a woman aged 18 to 35 with Graves' ophthalmopathy.

This clonotype was picked up many times. The chain has TRBV6-1 and TRBJ1-5; D ambiguous. V lost 6 bases to trimming and J lost 3 bases, with 12 bases between them. The V gene's germline CDR1 is MNHNS and CDR2 SASEGT. This CDR3 has 14 residues. CDR3 bases: TGTGCCAGCAGCCAACTAGGAATCAATCAGCCCCAGCATTTT. Residues: CASSQLGINQPQHF.

The genes are TRBV19 and TRBJ2-5, with D hard to call. Trimming stripped 2 bases from V and 7 bases from J, with 14 bases between. The CDR3 consists of 14 residues. From germline, CDR1 is LNHDA and CDR2 SQIVND (reference sequence). The CDR3 spells CASSISSDGRTQYF. Here the CDR3 DNA reads TGTGCCAGTAGTATATCGTCGGACGGACGGACCCAGTACTTC.

This clonotype has a count of ten or more. This sequence joins TRBV7-8 and TRBJ2-7, with D perhaps TRBD2 (6 bases). Looked up from germline, CDR1 is SGHVS and CDR2 is FQNEAQ. V gave up 8 bases and J gave up 4 bases, with 15 bases separating them. This CDR3 comprises 13 residues. The CDR3 coding sequence is TGTGCCAGCCGCCATGGCGGGGCTTACGAGCAGTACTTC. This gives the protein CASRHGGAYEQYF. The full variable domain, in which reference TRBV7-8 and TRBJ2-7 provide the parts outside the CDR3, is GAGVSQSPRYKVAKRGQDVALRCDPISGHVSLFWYQQALGQGPEFLTYFQNEAQLDKSGLPSDRFFAERPEGSVSTLKIQRTQQEDSAVYLCASRHGGAYEQYFGPGTRLTVT.

This clonotype was detected many times. V is TRBV6-2 or TRBV6-3 and J is TRBJ1-5, with no clear D. This CDR3 spans 12 amino acids. The ends were cut back, 5 bases at V and 9 bases at J, with 11 bases in the middle. The V gene's germline CDR1 is MNHEY and CDR2 SVGEGT. The CDR3 spells CASSTQLRPQHF. The CDR3 region has the DNA TGTGCCAGCAGTACGCAGCTGAGGCCCCAGCATTTT.

This clonotype was seen repeatedly, ten times or more. V gene TRBV6-1 combines with J gene TRBJ1-5, with unresolved D. V shed 4 bases and J shed 5 bases, with 9 bases lying between them. The CDR3 sequence is 13 residues long. Per the germline V gene, CDR1 is MNHNS and CDR2 is SASEGT. In DNA form, the CDR3 reads TGTGCCAGCAGTGCCCAGAAGGATCAGCCCCAGCATTTT. It is translated as CASSAQKDQPQHF.

V is TRBV6-5 and J is TRBJ2-7; 8 nucleotides match TRBD1. This CDR3 is 16 amino acids long. Looked up from germline, CDR1 is MNHEY and CDR2 is SVGAGI. With V trimmed by 4 bases and J by 1 base, 9 bases remained unmatched. This CDR3 is CASSSQGAPRSYEQYF. CDR3 nucleotide sequence: TGTGCCAGCAGTTCCCAGGGGGCACCTAGATCCTACGAGCAGTACTTC.

This clonotype occurred many times. The CDR3 region is CASSEQSGIIYEQYF. DNA of the CDR3: TGTGCCAGCAGTGAACAGAGCGGGATTATCTACGAGCAGTACTTC. The chain carries TRBV6-1 and TRBJ2-7, with TRBD2 matching over 7 bases. Germline CDR1 reads MNHNS; CDR2 reads SASEGT. V dropped 2 bases and J dropped 3; count of bases not matched to a gene: 7. This CDR3 has 15 amino acids.

This clonotype was picked up many times. The chain has TRBV12-3 or TRBV12-4 and TRBJ2-2, with D tentatively TRBD1 (6 bases). Trimming took off 6 bases at V and 7 bases at J, with 9 bases between the two ends. The CDR3 covers 12 residues. The CDR3 protein is CASRTTGGELFF. The CDR3, as DNA: TGTGCCAGCAGAACGACAGGCGGGGAGCTGTTTTTT.

A note on this clonotype: One end of the junction fails to match germline, which may point to a read error. This rearrangement joins TRBV7-7 to TRBJ1-1; D is undetermined. The CDR3 is 14 residues long. The germline gives CDR1 SSHAT, CDR2 FNYEAQ (reference sequence). The CDR3 bases are TGTGCTAGCAGCGTTAGGGAGACGAACACTGAAGCTTTCTTT. As protein: CASSVRETNTEAFF.

This clonotype was seen repeatedly, ten times or more. The chain links TRBV9 to TRBJ1-3; D call uncertain. The CDR3 extends over 14 amino acids. Germline V gene lookup returns CDR1 SGDLS and CDR2 YYNGEE. The ends were cut back, 2 bases at V and 4 bases at J, with 10 bases in the middle. The CDR3 DNA follows: TGTGCCAGCAGCGTTGGTCCAGGCGGAAACACCATATATTTT. This sequence encodes CASSVGPGGNTIYF.

This clonotype was found many times. The rearrangement links TRBV7-2 to TRBJ1-1, with TRBD1 identical over 7 bases. The CDR3 is 14 residues long. The V segment lost 6 bases and the J segment 11 bases; nucleotides outside the gene matches: 15. CDR1 and CDR2 from the germline V gene are SGHTA and FQGNSA. DNA for the CDR3: TGTGCCAGCAGTCCTCCCCGCACAGGGGAGGCGGCTTTCTTT. Protein: CASSPPRTGEAAFF.

This clonotype has at least ten counts. The gene calls are TRBV19 and TRBJ2-2, with 13 bases matching TRBD2. This CDR3 is 18 amino acids long. Looked up from germline, CDR1 is LNHDA and CDR2 is SQIVND (reference sequence). The V gene end was trimmed by 4 bases and the J gene end by 2 bases; junction bases not matched to a gene: 7. The CDR3 loop is CASSTNGLAGVNTGELFF. The CDR3 bases are TGTGCCAGTAGTACCAACGGACTAGCGGGGGTCAACACCGGGGAGCTGTTTTTT.

This clonotype was recorded many times. The J gene is TRBJ1-5, the V gene TRBV2; 7 bases map to TRBD1. The CDR3 has 16 amino acids. V lost 6 bases and J lost 2; bases outside the gene matches: 10. In germline, CDR1 is SNHLY, CDR2 FYNNEI. In DNA, the CDR3 is TGTGCCAGCAGGCCTCGACAGGGTCGAGGCAATCAGCCCCAGCATTTT. As protein: CASRPRQGRGNQPQHF.

This clonotype came up many times. V usage is TRBV6-5 and J usage is TRBJ2-7, with TRBD1 identical over 7 bases. The CDR3 runs 14 residues. Trimming removed 7 bases from V and 2 bases from J; junction bases left unmatched: 8. In germline, CDR1 is MNHEY, CDR2 SVGAGI. The CDR3 reads CASTGDRAPYEQYF. CDR3 DNA: TGTGCCAGCACCGGAGACAGGGCGCCCTACGAGCAGTACTTC.

This clonotype occurred many times. The chain recombines TRBV28 with TRBJ1-5; D unclear. CDR3 size: 15 residues. Trimming removed 4 bases at V and 3 bases at J, with 13 bases between. Looked up from germline, CDR1 is MDHEN and CDR2 is SYDVKM. DNA for the CDR3: TGTGCCAGCAGTTGGGAGTCCTACCCCAATCAGCCCCAGCATTTT. Translated: CASSWESYPNQPQHF.

This clonotype has ten or more counts. The V call is TRBV20-1, the J call TRBJ1-1; 9 bases agree with TRBD1. This CDR3 comprises 15 residues. Germline CDR1 DFQATT, CDR2 SNEGSKA (reference sequence). Germline trimming cut 4 bases from V and 0 bases from J; bases unmatched to any gene: 6. The CDR3 loop reads CSAIPDRGLNTEAFF. The DNA of the CDR3 is TGCAGTGCTATTCCCGACAGGGGGTTGAACACTGAAGCTTTCTTT.

This clonotype occurred many times. One end of the junction is discordant with germline, which a read error may explain. The V call is TRBV7-2, the J call TRBJ2-7; perhaps TRBD1 as D (5 bases). The CDR3 has 13 residues. The germline CDR1 and CDR2 sequences are SGHTA and FQGNSA. The CDR3 reads CASSVRGHYGQYF. CDR3 nucleotides: TGTGCCAGCAGCGTTAGGGGCCACTACGGGCAGTACTTC.

In this sample, this clonotype turned up many times. The chain joins TRBV7-9 to TRBJ2-5, with D maybe TRBD1 (6 bases). Trimming shortened V by 5 bases and J by 0 bases, and 13 bases separated the two germline ends. The CDR3 loop spans 15 amino acids. From germline, CDR1 is SEHNR and CDR2 FQNEAQ (reference sequence). The CDR3 DNA is TGTGCCAGCAGCCTCCAGGGGTATAACCAAGAGACCCAGTACTTC. This codes for CASSLQGYNQETQYF.

This clonotype was picked up many times. The V and J genes are TRBV29-1 and TRBJ2-7; D uncertain. Germline V gene lookup returns CDR1 SQVTM and CDR2 ANQGSEA. The CDR3 runs 12 residues. Trimming stripped 3 bases from V and 6 bases from J, with 12 bases between. CDR3 in amino acids: CSVDVRSGEQYF. CDR3 nucleotides: TGCAGCGTTGATGTGCGGAGTGGCGAGCAGTACTTC.

This clonotype was picked up many times. J is TRBJ1-2 and V is TRBV6-4; TRBD1 aligns across 7 bases. V dropped 8 bases and J dropped 0; count of bases not matched to a gene: 15. Germline CDR1 MRHNA, CDR2 SNTAGT. The CDR3 is made up of 17 amino acids. Written as DNA, the CDR3 is TGTGCCAGCGTGGGTGGAGGGGACAGCAACTCTAACTATGGCTACACCTTC. Protein product: CASVGGGDSNSNYGYTF.

This clonotype was detected ten times or more. The genes are TRBV4-2 and TRBJ1-1; D perhaps matches TRBD1 (5 bases). Trimming pared 1 base from V and 7 bases from J, leaving 16 bases between. Germline V gene lookup returns CDR1 LGHNA and CDR2 YNFKEQ. The CDR3 runs 15 residues. For the CDR3, the DNA is TGTGCCAGCAGCCAAGGGGGGTCGGGTTATAGTGAAGCTTTCTTT. This gives the protein CASSQGGSGYSEAFF.

The chain joins TRBV9 to TRBJ2-2; D is uncertain. Looked up from germline, CDR1 is SGDLS and CDR2 is YYNGEE. The CDR3 sequence is 18 residues long. The V end lost 0 bases, the J end lost 2 bases, and 17 bases lay between the germline ends. The CDR3 nucleotides are TGTGCCAGCAGCGTAGGAGCAGGTGCCGAAGCCAACACCGGGGAGCTGTTTTTT. Its protein is CASSVGAGAEANTGELFF. The whole variable domain, filled in from reference TRBV9 and TRBJ2-2, reads DSGVTQTPKHLITATGQRVTLRCSPRSGDLSVYWYQQSLDQGLQFLIQYYNGEERAKGNILERFSAQQFPDLHSELNLSSLELGDSALYFCASSVGAGAEANTGELFFGEGSRLTVL.

This clonotype was seen at least ten times. This sequence joins TRBV11-2 and TRBJ2-2; 7 bases map to TRBD2. Germline V lookup: CDR1 SGHAT, CDR2 FQNNGV. The CDR3 runs 17 residues. J gave up 4 bases and V 5 bases, and 13 bases lay outside the gene matches. CDR3: CASSMGGRGASTGELFF. The CDR3 nucleotides read TGTGCCAGCAGCATGGGAGGGAGGGGCGCATCCACCGGGGAGCTGTTTTTT.

This clonotype was recorded at least ten times. Here the CDR3 DNA reads TGTGCTAGTGGTTTGTTCACGGCAAGCTCTGGAAACACCATATATTTT. It codes for CASGLFTASSGNTIYF. The chain couples TRBV12-5 to TRBJ1-3, with unresolved D. The CDR3 is 16 amino acids. CDR1 and CDR2 from the germline V gene are LGHNT and FRNRAP. The ends were cut back, 2 bases at V and 0 bases at J, with 11 bases in the middle.

This clonotype appeared many times. The genes are TRBV6-5 and TRBJ1-6, with a possible D match to TRBD1 (6 bases). Germline loops: CDR1 MNHEY, CDR2 SVGAGI. V lost 10 bases, J lost 7 bases, and 14 bases lay in between. CDR3 length: 13 residues. CDR3 nucleotides: TGTGCCACCCTAGAAGGGGGGAATTCACCCCTCCACTTT. This gives the protein CATLEGGNSPLHF.

The chain couples TRBV6-5 to TRBJ2-7; 11 bases align to TRBD2. Per the germline V gene, CDR1 is MNHEY and CDR2 is SVGAGI. The CDR3 loop spans 15 amino acids. J gave up 3 bases and V 4 bases, and 5 bases lay outside the gene matches. CDR3 DNA: TGTGCCAGCAGTTTACCCGGGACTAGCGGCTACGAGCAGTACTTC. It encodes CASSLPGTSGYEQYF.